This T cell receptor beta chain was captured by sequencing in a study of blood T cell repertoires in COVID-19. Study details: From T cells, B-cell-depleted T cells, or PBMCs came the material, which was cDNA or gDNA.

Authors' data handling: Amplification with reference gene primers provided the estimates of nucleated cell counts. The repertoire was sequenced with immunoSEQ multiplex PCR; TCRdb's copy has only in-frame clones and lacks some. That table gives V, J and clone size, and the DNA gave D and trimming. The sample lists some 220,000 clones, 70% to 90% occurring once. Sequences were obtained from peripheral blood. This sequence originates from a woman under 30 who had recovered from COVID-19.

This CDR3 is CASLWGTGGMRDYGYTF. DNA for the CDR3: TGTGCCAGCCTCTGGGGCACAGGGGGCATGAGGGACTATGGCTACACCTTC. This chain uses TRBV13 with TRBJ1-2; 9 bases line up with TRBD1. The CDR3 consists of 17 residues. Per germline, CDR1 PRHDT and CDR2 FYEKMQ (reference sequence). V trimming: 8 bases; J trimming: 3 bases; junction bases outside the gene matches: 16.